Below are 23 T cell receptor beta chains sequenced from a single sample in a study of cytomegalovirus exposure and HLA in healthy donors. It was with 60 Vbeta and 13 Jbeta primers that the PCR ran. TCRdb's table, derived via immunoSEQ multiplex PCR, lists solely in-frame clones and lacks some. The table includes about 180,000 clones, around 80% detected once. The sample taken for sequencing was PBMCs. The receptors originated from a woman in her twenties or thirties in good health and CMV-seropositive.

This chain uses TRBV7-2 with TRBJ1-1; D is possibly TRBD1 (5 bases). CDR1 SGHTA and CDR2 FQGNSA come from the germline V gene. The CDR3 is made up of 16 amino acids. V was clipped by 3 bases and J by 4 bases, with 18 bases between them. CDR3 protein: CASSFYGPIGATEAFF. The CDR3 bases are TGTGCCAGCAGCTTCTACGGGCCCATTGGGGCCACTGAAGCTTTCTTT.

This clone was found a few times. This chain joins TRBV18 and TRBJ1-4, with 8 bases matching TRBD1. The CDR3 totals 15 residues. With 3 bases clipped from V and 10 bases from J, the junction kept 10 bases outside the gene matches. From germline, CDR1 is KGHSH and CDR2 LQKENI. For the CDR3, the DNA is TGTGCCAGCTCACCTCAGACAGGGGAGGGAGGAAAACTGTTTTTT. It is translated as CASSPQTGEGGKLFF.

The chain joins TRBV13 to TRBJ1-4; 9 nucleotides line up with TRBD1. Looked up from germline, CDR1 is PRHDT and CDR2 is FYEKMQ (reference sequence). The CDR3 runs 15 residues. V was pared by 0 bases and J by 6 bases, with 2 bases of the junction left unmatched. The CDR3 loop reads CASSLGGQGHEKLFF. CDR3 bases: TGTGCCAGCAGCTTAGGGGGACAGGGACATGAAAAACTGTTTTTT.

A few counts support this clone. The genes are TRBV7-8 and TRBJ2-1, with 7 bases that match TRBD2. The CDR3 extends over 14 amino acids. Germline values: CDR1 SGHVS, CDR2 FQNEAQ. The trim removed 5 bases at V and 5 bases at J, leaving 6 bases unmatched. The CDR3 DNA follows: TGTGCCAGCAGCCCGTGGGGGGGGAACAATGAGCAGTTCTTC. Its protein is CASSPWGGNNEQFF.

This chain uses TRBV9 with TRBJ1-5, with TRBD1 matching 7 bases. V was clipped by 4 bases and J by 9 bases; unmatched bases: 7. This CDR3 contains 13 residues. Germline values: CDR1 SGDLS, CDR2 YYNGEE. CDR3 coding DNA: TGTGCCAGCAGCCCGGACAGGCTGGGGCCCCAGCATTTT. Translating gives CASSPDRLGPQHF.

This chain links TRBV19 with TRBJ1-1; the match to TRBD1 covers 7 bases. CDR3 length: 16 residues. V was pared by 8 bases and J by 4 bases, with 16 bases of the junction left unmatched. Per the germline V gene, CDR1 is LNHDA and CDR2 is SQIVND (reference sequence). The CDR3 spells CASSQGGTSGITEAFF. The CDR3 DNA reads as TGTGCCAGTTCCCAGGGGGGCACCTCGGGGATCACTGAAGCTTTCTTT.

This chain links TRBV5-6 with TRBJ2-3; the match to TRBD1 covers 9 bases. J lost 0 bases, V lost 4 bases, and 12 bases had no gene match. Looked up from germline, CDR1 is SGHDT and CDR2 is YYEEEE. There are 18 residues in the CDR3. The CDR3: CASSGGQGNYPSTDTQYF. The CDR3 coding sequence is TGTGCCAGCAGCGGGGGACAGGGAAACTACCCAAGCACAGATACGCAGTATTTT.

The chain couples TRBV2 to TRBJ2-3; D gene unclear. The CDR3 length is 16 residues. V was shortened by 5 bases and J by 2 bases, with 17 bases between the two germline ends. CDR1 and CDR2 from the germline V gene are SNHLY and FYNNEI. DNA of the CDR3: TGTGCCAGCAGTCTTAGTAGTGACGGAGACACAGATACGCAGTATTTT. The encoded protein is CASSLSSDGDTDTQYF. Variable domain in full (rest from reference TRBV2 and TRBJ2-3): EPEVTQTPSHQVTQMGQEVILRCVPISNHLYFYWYRQILGQKVEFLVSFYNNEISEKSEIFDDQFSVERPDGSNFTLKIRSTKLEDSAMYFCASSLSSDGDTDTQYFGPGTRLTVL.

This clone was seen more than once but under ten times. The chain has TRBV5-4 and TRBJ2-7; D call uncertain. V lost 2 bases and J 5 bases, leaving 17 bases between the germline ends. The CDR3 has 15 residues. The germline V gene encodes CDR1 SGHNT and CDR2 YYREEE (reference sequence). The CDR3 is CASSLPYSAPHEQYF. CDR3 DNA sequence: TGTGCCAGCAGCTTACCTTACTCCGCCCCCCACGAGCAGTACTTC. The full variable domain, in which reference TRBV5-4 and TRBJ2-7 provide the parts outside the CDR3, is ETGVTQSPTHLIKTRGQQVTLRCSSQSGHNTVSWYQQALGQGPQFIFQYYREEENGRGNFPPRFSGLQFPNYSSELNVNALELDDSALYLCASSLPYSAPHEQYFGPGTRLTVT.

The V call is TRBV10-3, the J call TRBJ1-3, with a tentative D call TRBD1 (6 bases). From germline, CDR1 is ENHRY and CDR2 SYGVKD. V dropped 4 bases and J dropped 2 bases, with 15 bases sitting between them. The CDR3 consists of 16 residues. The CDR3 DNA is TGTGCCATCAGTGTTTCAGGACAGCCCGCTGGAAACACCATATATTTT. Protein sequence: CAISVSGQPAGNTIYF.

This clone was recorded once. This sequence joins TRBV14 and TRBJ1-4; D uncertain. The CDR3 is 16 residues long. V lost 1 base to trimming and J lost 7 bases, with 16 bases between them. Per the germline V gene, CDR1 is SGHDN and CDR2 is FVKESK. CDR3 DNA sequence: TGTGCCAGCAGCCAAGGCATTATAGCGGGAGTTGAAAAACTGTTTTTT. Translation: CASSQGIIAGVEKLFF.

V usage is TRBV19 and J usage is TRBJ2-7; no definite D call. This CDR3 has 14 amino acids. Germline lookup yields CDR1 LNHDA and CDR2 SQIVND (reference sequence). The V gene lost 3 bases and the J gene lost 0 bases, with 9 bases spanning the gap. The CDR3 DNA reads TGTGCCAGTAGTATGGGCCAGATCTCCTACGAGCAGTACTTC. Translation gives CASSMGQISYEQYF.

In its sample, this clone was seen once. The chain employs TRBV6-8 and TRBJ2-2, with TRBD2 matching over 9 bases. V was pared by 7 bases and J by 0 bases, with 12 bases of the junction left unmatched. Per the germline V gene, CDR1 is MNHGY and CDR2 is SAAAGT. This CDR3 region has 18 residues. Written as DNA, the CDR3 is TGTGCCAGCACCGCCTCCGGGACTAGCCCAACGAACACCGGGGAGCTGTTTTTT. The encoded protein is CASTASGTSPTNTGELFF.

The CDR3 region is CASSEVGGAGANVLTF. CDR3 coding DNA: TGTGCCAGCAGTGAAGTGGGGGGGGCCGGGGCCAACGTCCTGACTTTC. The V gene is TRBV2, the J gene TRBJ2-6, with a weak D call TRBD2 (7 bases). This CDR3 has 16 residues. Deletions cut 1 base from V and 4 bases from J, with 11 bases between. In germline, CDR1 is SNHLY, CDR2 FYNNEI.

The chain has TRBV28 and TRBJ1-5; 8 bases line up with TRBD1. Germline CDR1 and CDR2: MDHEN and SYDVKM. After removal of 5 bases from V and 0 bases from J, the junction contained 3 bases not matched to a gene. There are 15 residues in the CDR3. CDR3 region: CASSRTGTSNQPQHF. CDR3 DNA sequence: TGTGCCAGCAGTCGGACAGGGACTAGCAATCAGCCCCAGCATTTT.

The sample holds many counts of this clone. J is TRBJ1-1 and V is TRBV5-6; 7 positions match TRBD1. CDR1 and CDR2 (germline): SGHDT, YYEEEE. Losses at the gene ends were 4 bases for V and 4 bases for J; bases not matched to a gene: 4. The CDR3 is 13 amino acids. Here the CDR3 DNA reads TGTGCCAGCAGCAGACAGGGACGCACTGAAGCTTTCTTT. Translation gives CASSRQGRTEAFF.

This clone occurred a few times. This CDR3 is CSVQQYHEQFF. The CDR3 bases are TGCAGCGTCCAACAGTATCATGAGCAGTTCTTC. The chain is built from TRBV29-1 and TRBJ2-1, with D hard to call. The CDR3 has 11 amino acids. Germline values: CDR1 SQVTM, CDR2 ANQGSEA. The V gene lost 6 bases and the J gene lost 8 bases, with 11 bases spanning the gap.

The chain couples TRBV2 to TRBJ1-5; 9 positions match TRBD1. Germline V gene lookup returns CDR1 SNHLY and CDR2 FYNNEI. The ends lost 6 bases at V and 6 bases at J; junction bases unmatched: 6. The CDR3 is 14 residues long. DNA for the CDR3: TGTGCCAGCAGCAACAGGGGGCACGGTCAGCCCCAGCATTTT. This gives the protein CASSNRGHGQPQHF.

This chain uses TRBV5-4 with TRBJ1-1; 9 bases are a match to TRBD1. V lost 4 bases and J lost 5; bases outside the gene matches: 12. The germline CDR1 and CDR2 sequences are SGHNT and YYREEE (reference sequence). There are 16 residues in the CDR3. Here the CDR3 reads CASSLDPGQGTTEAFF. In DNA, the CDR3 is TGTGCCAGCAGCCTCGATCCGGGACAGGGAACGACTGAAGCTTTCTTT.

V and J are TRBV30 and TRBJ1-1, with 7 bases lining up with TRBD1. The J segment lost 3 bases and the V segment lost 2 bases, leaving 15 bases of the junction unmatched. Germline lookup yields CDR1 GTSNPN and CDR2 SVGIG (reference sequence). CDR3 length equals 17 residues. CDR3 in DNA: TGTGCCTGGAGTCTAGAAGGCGGGACAGACCTCTACACTGAAGCTTTCTTT. It specifies CAWSLEGGTDLYTEAFF.

This clone came up once. The chain joins TRBV5-4 to TRBJ1-4; D is ambiguous. V lost 0 bases to trimming and J lost 6 bases, with 15 bases between them. The germline gives CDR1 SGHNT, CDR2 YYREEE (reference sequence). The CDR3 length is 16 residues. The CDR3 coding sequence is TGTGCCAGCAGCTTGGATCCCGGGGTCGGCCATGAAAAACTGTTTTTT. It codes for CASSLDPGVGHEKLFF.

The chain joins TRBV28 to TRBJ2-3, with 10 positions matching TRBD2. The CDR3 length is 13 residues. CDR1 and CDR2 (germline): MDHEN, SYDVKM. With V trimmed by 10 bases and J by 6 bases, 7 bases remained unmatched. The CDR3 region is CATERGGLDTQYF. The DNA for the CDR3 is TGTGCCACCGAGCGGGGGGGCCTCGATACGCAGTATTTT.

The J gene is TRBJ1-4, the V gene TRBV5-5; maybe TRBD1 (5 bases). Germline values: CDR1 SGHKS, CDR2 YYEKEE (reference sequence). Trimming pared 4 bases from V and 6 bases from J, leaving 19 bases between. This CDR3 spans 16 amino acids. The CDR3 region has the DNA TGTGCCAGCAGCCAAGAGAGGGTTGGGGGGGATGAAAAACTGTTTTTT. The encoded protein is CASSQERVGGDEKLFF.